The 20 T cell receptor beta chains below were found in one sample sequenced in a study of neoadjuvant anti-PD-1 for oral cavity cancer. TCRdb keeps only in-frame clones here, not all; method: immunoSEQ multiplex PCR. The data hold approximately 17,000 clones, with roughly 60% observed a single time. Sequencing was performed on PBMCs, taken before nivolumab (anti-PD-1) treatment. These receptors all stem from a person aged 40 to 85 with oral cavity squamous cell carcinoma.

This clone was seen a few times. The chain carries TRBV6-4 and TRBJ2-1, with unresolved D. The CDR3 has 15 residues. In germline, CDR1 is MRHNA, CDR2 SNTAGT. The V gene lost 6 bases and the J gene lost 0 bases, with 12 bases spanning the gap. CDR3 bases: TGTGCCAGCAGCCCCGACGGCAACTCCTACAATGAGCAGTTCTTC. It yields the protein CASSPDGNSYNEQFF.

This clone is labeled medium-sized (0.01 to 0.1%). This chain uses TRBV5-1 with TRBJ2-7; the match to TRBD1 covers 7 bases. This CDR3 contains 14 residues. In germline, CDR1 is SGHRS, CDR2 YFSETQ. The trim removed 0 bases at V and 4 bases at J, leaving 4 bases unmatched. The CDR3 spells CASSLAGQAYEQYF. The DNA for the CDR3 is TGCGCCAGCAGCTTGGCCGGACAGGCTTACGAGCAGTACTTC.

This clone was recorded a few times. The J gene is TRBJ2-7, the V gene TRBV27; possibly TRBD1 for D (7 bases). In germline, CDR1 is MNHEY, CDR2 SMNVEV (reference sequence). The V end was cut by 4 bases, the J end by 3 bases, with 13 bases between. The CDR3 extends over 14 amino acids. The CDR3 loop reads CASSWRGQVYEQYF. In nucleotides, the CDR3 is TGTGCCAGCAGTTGGAGGGGGCAAGTCTACGAGCAGTACTTC.

The CDR3 loop reads CASSLVSSEAFF. The CDR3 DNA follows: TGTGCCAGCAGCTTAGTTAGCTCTGAAGCTTTCTTT. V usage is TRBV7-9 and J usage is TRBJ1-1; D gene unclear. V was shortened by 1 base and J by 6 bases, with 6 bases between the two germline ends. This CDR3 is 12 amino acids long. Germline values: CDR1 SEHNR, CDR2 FQNEAQ (reference sequence).

This clone was found a few times. The chain uses TRBV30 and TRBJ1-4; possible D gene TRBD1, 5 bases. V dropped 3 bases and J dropped 5 bases, with 10 bases sitting between them. Germline CDR1 is GTSNPN and CDR2 is SVGIG (reference sequence). CDR3 size: 13 residues. The CDR3 loop is CAWSRQRNEKLFF. DNA of the CDR3: TGTGCCTGGAGCCGACAGAGAAATGAAAAACTGTTTTTT.

J is TRBJ2-5 and V is TRBV28; a weak D match, TRBD1 (5 bases). The V and J ends lost 7 bases and 0 bases respectively, with 15 bases between them. The germline V gene encodes CDR1 MDHEN and CDR2 SYDVKM. CDR3 length: 15 residues. CDR3 protein: CASTLGLTYQETQYF. CDR3 nucleotides: TGTGCCAGCACTCTGGGGCTAACTTACCAAGAGACCCAGTACTTC. Together with reference TRBV28 and TRBJ2-5, the CDR3 gives the full variable domain: DVKVTQSSRYLVKRTGEKVFLECVQDMDHENMFWYRQDPGLGLRLIYFSYDVKMKEKGDIPEGYSVSREKKERFSLILESASTNQTSMYLCASTLGLTYQETQYFGPGTRLLVL.

This clone was picked up a small number of times. The chain has TRBV19 and TRBJ1-1, with 7 bases fitting TRBD1. CDR3 length: 16 amino acids. Trimming took 6 bases from V and 5 from J; bases not matched to a gene: 15. Germline loops: CDR1 LNHDA, CDR2 SQIVND (reference sequence). The CDR3 bases are TGTGCCAGTAGAAACCCCAGACAGGGTGTATGGACTGAAGCTTTCTTT. This codes for CASRNPRQGVWTEAFF.

The chain joins TRBV6-5 to TRBJ2-7; a possible D gene is TRBD1 (6 bases). Germline lookup yields CDR1 MNHEY and CDR2 SVGAGI. V lost 6 bases to trimming and J lost 1 base, with 13 bases between them. The length of the CDR3 is 14 residues. CDR3 sequence reads: CASRKTGDSYEQYF. In DNA form, the CDR3 reads TGTGCCAGCAGAAAGACAGGCGATTCCTACGAGCAGTACTTC.

The J gene is TRBJ2-7, the V gene TRBV2; perhaps TRBD1 as D (7 bases). CDR1 is SNHLY, CDR2 FYNNEI, per germline. The CDR3 has 15 amino acids. The ends were cut back, 7 bases at V and 2 bases at J, with 18 bases in the middle. The CDR3 sequence: CASTEGGGNTYEQYF. CDR3 DNA sequence: TGTGCCAGCACCGAAGGGGGCGGGAACACCTACGAGCAGTACTTC.

The CDR3: CASRDRQGAGEQYF. The CDR3 DNA reads TGTGCCAGCAGGGACAGACAGGGGGCAGGCGAGCAGTACTTC. The chain employs TRBV2 and TRBJ2-7; 10 nucleotides align to TRBD1. The CDR3 extends over 14 amino acids. With 6 bases clipped from V and 6 bases from J, the junction kept 8 bases outside the gene matches. Germline CDR1 SNHLY, CDR2 FYNNEI.

This chain joins TRBV5-4 and TRBJ2-7; 10 bases fit TRBD2. The CDR3 runs to 15 residues. The germline gives CDR1 SGHNT, CDR2 YYREEE (reference sequence). Trimming at V came to 4 bases and at J to 3 bases, leaving 7 bases not matched to a gene. The chain's CDR3 is CASSPGLAAIYEQYF. CDR3 in DNA: TGTGCCAGCAGCCCTGGACTAGCGGCCATCTACGAGCAGTACTTC.

This clone is a singleton in its sample. V is TRBV7-9 and J is TRBJ2-7; D is undetermined. This CDR3 has 13 residues. Germline CDR1 and CDR2: SEHNR and FQNEAQ (reference sequence). Trimming stripped 5 bases from V and 2 bases from J, with 10 bases between. The CDR3 sequence: CASSPGTPYEQYF. CDR3 sequence (DNA): TGTGCCAGCAGCCCCGGAACCCCCTACGAGCAGTACTTC.

The chain carries TRBV6-1 and TRBJ2-7, with 8 nucleotides matching TRBD1. This CDR3 has 12 residues. Germline CDR1 and CDR2: MNHNS and SASEGT. J was trimmed by 5 bases and V by 9 bases; bases with no gene match: 6. CDR3 bases: TGTGCCAGTAGAAAGACAGGGGACGAGCAGTACTTC. Translation gives CASRKTGDEQYF.

The chain couples TRBV30 to TRBJ2-3; weak D call: TRBD2 (6 bases). Germline V CDR1 and CDR2: GTSNPN, SVGIG (reference sequence). V lost 0 bases and J lost 1, with 14 bases in between. This CDR3 comprises 16 residues. This CDR3 is CAWSVLAGWGTDTQYF. DNA for the CDR3: TGTGCCTGGAGTGTACTGGCGGGATGGGGCACAGATACGCAGTATTTT.

The CDR3 is CASSSPGSANEKLFF. The CDR3 nucleotides read TGTGCCAGCAGCTCCCCGGGCAGCGCGAATGAAAAACTGTTTTTT. V usage is TRBV7-9 and J usage is TRBJ1-4; D gene ambiguous. The V and J ends lost 4 bases and 5 bases respectively, with 14 bases between them. The CDR3 sequence is 15 residues long. Germline V gives CDR1 SEHNR, CDR2 FQNEAQ (reference sequence).

V gene TRBV6-1 combines with J gene TRBJ2-7; no firm D call. Deletions cut 2 bases from V and 3 bases from J, with 11 bases between. Germline-derived CDR1 and CDR2 are MNHNS and SASEGT. The CDR3 runs 14 residues. The CDR3 is CASSELAGNYEQYF. CDR3 nucleotides: TGTGCCAGCAGTGAACTCGCAGGCAACTACGAGCAGTACTTC.

This clone was detected only a few times. The chain carries TRBV30 and TRBJ2-7; 10 bases are shared with TRBD1. The trim removed 4 bases at V and 0 bases at J, leaving 9 bases unmatched. Germline V gene data show CDR1 as GTSNPN and CDR2 as SVGIG (reference sequence). This CDR3 contains 16 residues. The CDR3 loop is CAWNPLRTGGSYEQYF. The CDR3 coding sequence is TGTGCCTGGAACCCCCTCAGGACAGGGGGCTCCTACGAGCAGTACTTC.

This chain joins TRBV29-1 and TRBJ1-5; weak D call: TRBD1 (6 bases). Trimming cost V 6 bases and J 4 bases, with 13 bases left between them. CDR3 size: 13 residues. CDR1 and CDR2 from the germline V gene are SQVTM and ANQGSEA. CDR3 coding DNA: TGCAGCGTCGCGGACAGCCCAAATCAGCCCCAGCATTTT. Translated: CSVADSPNQPQHF.

The gene calls are TRBV6-5 and TRBJ1-3, with D perhaps matching TRBD1 (5 bases). Trimming removed 0 bases at V and 4 bases at J, with 10 bases between. This CDR3 contains 15 residues. Germline CDR1 is MNHEY and CDR2 is SVGAGI. The CDR3 spells CASSYSTGLGNTIYF. Here the CDR3 DNA reads TGTGCCAGCAGTTACTCTACGGGGCTGGGAAACACCATATATTTT.

The V and J genes are TRBV7-8 and TRBJ2-1, with 8 bases lining up with TRBD2. The germline CDR1 and CDR2 sequences are SGHVS and FQNEAQ. V trimming: 5 bases; J trimming: 6 bases; junction bases outside the gene matches: 12. The CDR3 extends over 16 amino acids. The CDR3 loop reads CASSLGPAGVGNEQFF. The CDR3 coding sequence is TGTGCCAGCAGCCTGGGTCCAGCGGGAGTAGGCAATGAGCAGTTCTTC.